Shown below are 3 T cell receptor beta chains from a single sample sequenced in a study of T-cell reconstitution after alpha-beta-depleted transplantation in children. A TCRbeta library incorporating unique molecular identifiers was prepared. Via MiXCR, TCRdb re-called the PCR reads, giving one row per CDR3 protein. The sample records roughly 300,000 distinct CDR3 sequences, 11% being singletons. Material: peripheral blood, obtained 180 days after TCRalphabeta/CD19-depleted stem cell transplant. These receptors all come from a male patient between 2 and 9 years old who had a stem cell transplant for chronic granulomatous disease, so the T cells may come from the graft donor.

This clonotype was observed many times. This chain links TRBV6-5 with TRBJ2-3; D is unresolved. V lost 0 bases and J lost 2, with 6 bases in between. CDR1 is MNHEY and CDR2 is SVGAGI in the germline V gene. The CDR3 is 14 residues long. The DNA of the CDR3 is TGTGCCAGCAGTTACTCGAGCGACACAGATACGCAGTATTTT. It is translated as CASSYSSDTDTQYF.

This clonotype was counted once. V usage is TRBV28 and J usage is TRBJ2-5; no clear D gene. V shed 5 bases and J shed 5 bases, with 15 bases lying between them. Per the germline V gene, CDR1 is MDHEN and CDR2 is SYDVKM. This CDR3 comprises 14 residues. The CDR3 DNA reads TGTGCCAGCAGTCGGAAGCTCTCTCGGGAGACCCAGTACTTC. Protein sequence: CASSRKLSRETQYF.

This clonotype was seen repeatedly, ten times or more. The chain recombines TRBV12-3 or TRBV12-4 with TRBJ2-3; 7 nucleotides match TRBD1. There are 16 residues in the CDR3. J was trimmed by 0 bases and V by 2 bases; bases with no gene match: 5. The CDR3 reads CASSLPRTGSTDTQYF. CDR3 bases: TGTGCCAGCAGTTTACCTCGGACAGGTAGCACAGATACGCAGTATTTT.